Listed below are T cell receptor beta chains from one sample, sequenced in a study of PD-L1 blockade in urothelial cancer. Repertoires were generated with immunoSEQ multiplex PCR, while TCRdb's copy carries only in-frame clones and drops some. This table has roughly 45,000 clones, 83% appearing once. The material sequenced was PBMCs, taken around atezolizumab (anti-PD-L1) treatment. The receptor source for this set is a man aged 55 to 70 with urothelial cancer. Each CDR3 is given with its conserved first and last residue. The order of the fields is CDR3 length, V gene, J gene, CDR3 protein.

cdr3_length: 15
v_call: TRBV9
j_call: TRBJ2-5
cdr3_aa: CASSVGQMVQETQYF

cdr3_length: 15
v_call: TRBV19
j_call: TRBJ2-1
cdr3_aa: CASSMVQGAWNEQFF

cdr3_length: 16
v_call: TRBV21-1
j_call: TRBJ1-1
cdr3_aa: CASSIWGQGSNTEAFF

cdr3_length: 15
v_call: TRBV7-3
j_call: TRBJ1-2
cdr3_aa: CASSLTGGTGGGYTF

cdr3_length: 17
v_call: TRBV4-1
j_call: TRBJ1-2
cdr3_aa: CASSQELGQYLRGGYTF

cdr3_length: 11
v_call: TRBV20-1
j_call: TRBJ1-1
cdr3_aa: CSGRGDTEAFF

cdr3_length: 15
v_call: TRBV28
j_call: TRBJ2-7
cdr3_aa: CASGPLGTAAYEQYF

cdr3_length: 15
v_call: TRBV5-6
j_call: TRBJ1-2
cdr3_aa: CASSSPRQGGYGYTF

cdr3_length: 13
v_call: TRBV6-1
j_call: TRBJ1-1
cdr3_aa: CASTGQGNTEAFF

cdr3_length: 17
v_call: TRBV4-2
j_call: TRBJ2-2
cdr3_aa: CASSQEVEHFGTGELFF

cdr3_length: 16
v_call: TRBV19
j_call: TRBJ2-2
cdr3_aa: CASTSRWTGITGELFF

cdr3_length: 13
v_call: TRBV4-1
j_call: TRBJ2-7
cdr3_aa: CASSPRTGYEQYF

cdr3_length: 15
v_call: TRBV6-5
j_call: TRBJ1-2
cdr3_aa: CASSLSGTGDYGYTF

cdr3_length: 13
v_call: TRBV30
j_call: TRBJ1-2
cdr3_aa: CAWSSERSYGYTF

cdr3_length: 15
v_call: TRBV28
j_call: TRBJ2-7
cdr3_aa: CASSQWLGTAYEQYF

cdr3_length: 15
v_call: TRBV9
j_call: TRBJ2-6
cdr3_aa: CASSPRRAGANVLTF

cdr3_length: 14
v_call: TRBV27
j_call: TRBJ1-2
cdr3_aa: CASREGLPNYGYTF

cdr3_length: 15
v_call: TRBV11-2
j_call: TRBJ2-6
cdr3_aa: CASSFFRSGANVLTF

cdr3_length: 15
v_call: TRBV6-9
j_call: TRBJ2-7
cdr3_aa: CASSYLTRRRYEQYF

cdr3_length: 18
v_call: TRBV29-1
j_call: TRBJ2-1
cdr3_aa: CSVDVLAGGMCSYNEQFF

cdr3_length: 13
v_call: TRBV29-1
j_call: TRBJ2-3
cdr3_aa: CSADRGDTDTQYF

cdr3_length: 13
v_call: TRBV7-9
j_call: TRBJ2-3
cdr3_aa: CASSALGGDTQYF

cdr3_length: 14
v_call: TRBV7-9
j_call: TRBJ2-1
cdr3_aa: CASSLANPGLGAFF

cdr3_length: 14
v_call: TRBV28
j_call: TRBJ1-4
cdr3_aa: CASSSPGTDEKLFF

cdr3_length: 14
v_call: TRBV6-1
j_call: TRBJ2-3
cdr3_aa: CASSATGGSDTQYF

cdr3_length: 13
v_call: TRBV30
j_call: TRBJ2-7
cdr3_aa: CACSPDRGYEQYF

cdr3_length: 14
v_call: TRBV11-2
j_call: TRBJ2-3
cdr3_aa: CASSSGGGPDTQYF

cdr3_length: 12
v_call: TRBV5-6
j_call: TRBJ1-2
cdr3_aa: CASSSSRGGYTF

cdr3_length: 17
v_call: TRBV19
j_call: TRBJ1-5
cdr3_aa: CASTDRGIIGSNQPQHF

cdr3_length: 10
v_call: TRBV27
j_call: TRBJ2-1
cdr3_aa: CASGGGEQFF

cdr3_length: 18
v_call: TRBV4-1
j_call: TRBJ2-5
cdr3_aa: CASSQDRRGTGVQETQYF

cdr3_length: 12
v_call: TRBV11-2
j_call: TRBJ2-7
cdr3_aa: CASTPGSHEQYF

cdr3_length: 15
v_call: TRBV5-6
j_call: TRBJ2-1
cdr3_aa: CASSSGNFPYNEQFF

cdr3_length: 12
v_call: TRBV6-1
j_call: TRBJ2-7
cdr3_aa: CASSEGHYEQYF

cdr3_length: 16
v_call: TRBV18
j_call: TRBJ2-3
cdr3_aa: CASSPAGGTSTDTQYF

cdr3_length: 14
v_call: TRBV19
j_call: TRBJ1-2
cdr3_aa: CASSMKGTGQGYTF

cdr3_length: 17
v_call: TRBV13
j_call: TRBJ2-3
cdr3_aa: CASSFRQPPKRQDTQYF

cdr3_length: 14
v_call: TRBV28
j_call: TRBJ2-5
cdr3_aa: CASSLMTGVETQYF

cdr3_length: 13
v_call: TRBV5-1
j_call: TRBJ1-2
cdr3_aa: CASSLGDRNGYTF

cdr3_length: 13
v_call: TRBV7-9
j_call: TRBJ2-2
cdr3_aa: CASSLDPAGELFF

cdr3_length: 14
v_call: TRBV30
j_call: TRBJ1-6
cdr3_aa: CAWGPRGGLLTLHF

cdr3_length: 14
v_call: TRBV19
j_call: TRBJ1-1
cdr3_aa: CASTPRGGNTEAFF

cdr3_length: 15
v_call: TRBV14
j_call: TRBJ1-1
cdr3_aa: CASSQDWWRGSEAFF